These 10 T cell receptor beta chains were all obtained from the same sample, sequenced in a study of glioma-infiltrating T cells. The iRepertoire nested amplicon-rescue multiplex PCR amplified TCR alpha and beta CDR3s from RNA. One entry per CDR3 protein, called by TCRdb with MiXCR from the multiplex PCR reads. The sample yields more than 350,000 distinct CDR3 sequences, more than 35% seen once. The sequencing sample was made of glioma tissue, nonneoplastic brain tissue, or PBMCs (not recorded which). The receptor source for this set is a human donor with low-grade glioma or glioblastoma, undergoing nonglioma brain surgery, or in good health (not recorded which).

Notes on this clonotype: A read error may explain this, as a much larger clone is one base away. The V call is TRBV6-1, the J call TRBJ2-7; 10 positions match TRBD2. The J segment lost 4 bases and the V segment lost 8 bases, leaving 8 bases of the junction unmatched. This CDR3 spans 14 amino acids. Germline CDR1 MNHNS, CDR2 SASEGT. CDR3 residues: CASGGLAERYEQYF. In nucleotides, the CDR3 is TGTGCCAGCGGCGGACTAGCGGAGAGGTACGAGCAGTACTTC.

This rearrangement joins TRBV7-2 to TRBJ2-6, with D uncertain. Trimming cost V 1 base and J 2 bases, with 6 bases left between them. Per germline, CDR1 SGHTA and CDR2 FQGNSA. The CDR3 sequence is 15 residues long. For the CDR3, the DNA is TGTGCCAGCAGCTTAGATCGCGCTGGGGCCAACGTCCTGACTTTC. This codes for CASSLDRAGANVLTF.

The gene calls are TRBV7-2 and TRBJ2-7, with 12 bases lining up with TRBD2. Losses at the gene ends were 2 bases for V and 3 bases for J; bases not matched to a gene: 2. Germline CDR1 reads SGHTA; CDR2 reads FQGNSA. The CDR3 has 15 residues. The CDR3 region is CASSLQTSGSYEQYF. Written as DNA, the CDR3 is TGTGCCAGCAGCTTACAGACTAGCGGGAGCTACGAGCAGTACTTC.

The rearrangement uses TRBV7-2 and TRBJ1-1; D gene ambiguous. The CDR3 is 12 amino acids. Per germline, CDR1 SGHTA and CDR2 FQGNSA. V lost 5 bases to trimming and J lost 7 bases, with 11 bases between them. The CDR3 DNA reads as TGTGCCAGCAGCGCCCCGGCACTTGAAGCTTTCTTT. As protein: CASSAPALEAFF. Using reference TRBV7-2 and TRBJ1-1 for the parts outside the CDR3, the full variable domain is GAGVSQSPSNKVTEKGKDVELRCDPISGHTALYWYRQSLGQGLEFLIYFQGNSAPDKSGLPSDRFSAERTGGSVSTLTIQRTQQEDSAVYLCASSAPALEAFFGQGTRLTVV.

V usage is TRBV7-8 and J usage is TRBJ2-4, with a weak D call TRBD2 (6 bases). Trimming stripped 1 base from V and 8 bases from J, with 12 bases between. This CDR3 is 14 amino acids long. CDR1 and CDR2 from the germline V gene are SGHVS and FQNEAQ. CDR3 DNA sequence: TGTGCCAGCAGCTTAGAACTAGGAGGGGACATTCAGTACTTC. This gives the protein CASSLELGGDIQYF.

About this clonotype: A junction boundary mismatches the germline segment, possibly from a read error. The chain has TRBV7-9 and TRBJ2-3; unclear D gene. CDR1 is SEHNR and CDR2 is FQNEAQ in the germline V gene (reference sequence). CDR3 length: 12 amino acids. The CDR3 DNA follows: TGTACCAGCAGCTTCCGCACAGATACGCAGTATTTT. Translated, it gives CTSSFRTDTQYF. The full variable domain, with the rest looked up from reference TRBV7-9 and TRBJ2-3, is DTGVSQNPRHKITKRGQNVTFRCDPISEHNRLYWYRQTLGQGPEFLTYFQNEAQLEKSRLLSDRFSAERPKGSFSTLEIQRTEQGDSAMYLCTSSFRTDTQYFGPGTRLTVL.

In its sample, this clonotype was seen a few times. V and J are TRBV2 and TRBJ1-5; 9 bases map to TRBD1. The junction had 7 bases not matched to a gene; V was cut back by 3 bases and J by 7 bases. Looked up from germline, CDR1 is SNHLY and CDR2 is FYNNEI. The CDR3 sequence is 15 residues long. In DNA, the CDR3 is TGTGCCAGCAGTGATGGTACAGGGGGCAGCCAGCCCCAGCATTTT. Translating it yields CASSDGTGGSQPQHF. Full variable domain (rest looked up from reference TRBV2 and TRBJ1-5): EPEVTQTPSHQVTQMGQEVILRCVPISNHLYFYWYRQILGQKVEFLVSFYNNEISEKSEIFDDQFSVERPDGSNFTLKIRSTKLEDSAMYFCASSDGTGGSQPQHFGDGTRLSIL.

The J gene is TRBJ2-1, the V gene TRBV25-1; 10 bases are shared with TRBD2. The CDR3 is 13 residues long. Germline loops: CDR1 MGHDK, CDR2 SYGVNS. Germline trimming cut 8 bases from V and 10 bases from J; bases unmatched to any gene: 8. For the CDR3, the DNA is TGTGCCAGCTCGCTCGGACTAGCGGTAGAGCAGTTCTTC. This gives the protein CASSLGLAVEQFF. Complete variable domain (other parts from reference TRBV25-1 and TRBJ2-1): EADIYQTPRYLVIGTGKKITLECSQTMGHDKMYWYQQDPGMELHLIHYSYGVNSTEKGDLSSESTVSRIRTEHFPLTLESARPSHTSQYLCASSLGLAVEQFFGPGTRLTVL.

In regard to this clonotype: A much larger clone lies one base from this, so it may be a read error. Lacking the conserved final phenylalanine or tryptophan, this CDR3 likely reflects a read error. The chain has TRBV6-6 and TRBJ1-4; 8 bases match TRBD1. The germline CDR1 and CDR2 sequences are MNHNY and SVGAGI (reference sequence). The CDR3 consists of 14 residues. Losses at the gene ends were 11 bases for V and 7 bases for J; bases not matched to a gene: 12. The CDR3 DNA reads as TGTGCCTCCGTGGTTGGACAGGGAAGTGAAAAACTGTTTCTT. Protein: CASVVGQGSEKLFL.

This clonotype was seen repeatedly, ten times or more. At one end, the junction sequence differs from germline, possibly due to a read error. The CDR3 sequence: CASSLGRGQDF. The CDR3, as DNA: TGTGCCAGCAGCTTAGGGCGGGGACAAGACTTC. The chain is built from TRBV7-9 and TRBJ1-2; a weak D match, TRBD1 (6 bases). The CDR3 contains 11 residues. Germline values: CDR1 SEHNR, CDR2 FQNEAQ (reference sequence).